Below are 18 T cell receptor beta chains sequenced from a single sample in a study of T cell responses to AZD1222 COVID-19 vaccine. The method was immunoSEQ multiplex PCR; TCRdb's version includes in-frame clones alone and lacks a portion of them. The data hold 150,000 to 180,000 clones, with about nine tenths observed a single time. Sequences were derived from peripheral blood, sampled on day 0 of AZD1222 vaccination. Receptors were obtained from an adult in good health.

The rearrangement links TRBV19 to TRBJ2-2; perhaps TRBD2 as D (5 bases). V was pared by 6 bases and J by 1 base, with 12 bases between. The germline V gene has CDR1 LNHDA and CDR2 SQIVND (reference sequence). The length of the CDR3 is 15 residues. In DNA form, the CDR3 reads TGTGCCAGTAGACCCCCCCGGGGGAACACCGGGGAGCTGTTTTTT. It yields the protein CASRPPRGNTGELFF.

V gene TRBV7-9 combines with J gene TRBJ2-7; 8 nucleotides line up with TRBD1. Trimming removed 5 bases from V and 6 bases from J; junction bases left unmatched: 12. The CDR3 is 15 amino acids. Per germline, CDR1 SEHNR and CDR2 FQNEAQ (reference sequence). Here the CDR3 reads CASSPPEQGVREQYF. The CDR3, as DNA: TGTGCCAGCAGCCCCCCCGAACAGGGGGTGCGCGAGCAGTACTTC.

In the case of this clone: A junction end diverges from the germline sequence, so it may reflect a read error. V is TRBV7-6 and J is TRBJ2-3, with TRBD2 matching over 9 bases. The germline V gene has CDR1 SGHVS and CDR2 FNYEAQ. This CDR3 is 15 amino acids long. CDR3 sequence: CVSSLAGASTDTQYF. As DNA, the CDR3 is TGTGTCAGCAGCTTAGCGGGGGCTAGCACAGATACGCAGTATTTT.

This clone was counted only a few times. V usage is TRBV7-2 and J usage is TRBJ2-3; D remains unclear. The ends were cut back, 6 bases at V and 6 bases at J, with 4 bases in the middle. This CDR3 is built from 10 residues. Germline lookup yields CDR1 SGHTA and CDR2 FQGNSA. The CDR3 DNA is TGTGCCAGCAGGGGGGATACGCAGTATTTT. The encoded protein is CASRGDTQYF.

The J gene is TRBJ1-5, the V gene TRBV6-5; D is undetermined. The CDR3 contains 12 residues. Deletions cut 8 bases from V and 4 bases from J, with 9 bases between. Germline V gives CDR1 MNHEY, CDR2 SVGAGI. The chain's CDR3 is CASQLLNQPQHF. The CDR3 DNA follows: TGTGCCAGCCAGCTACTAAATCAGCCCCAGCATTTT.

CDR3 sequence (DNA): TGCGCCAGCAGCTCGACTCCCGGGGCGAACACTGAAGCTTTCTTT. Translated: CASSSTPGANTEAFF. The rearrangement links TRBV5-1 to TRBJ1-1; D is possibly TRBD1 (5 bases). Trimming took 3 bases from V and 1 from J, leaving 13 bases between them. This CDR3 region has 15 residues. Germline V CDR1 and CDR2: SGHRS, YFSETQ. The variable domain in full, with the rest retrieved from reference TRBV5-1 and TRBJ1-1, is KAGVTQTPRYLIKTRGQQVTLSCSPISGHRSVSWYQQTPGQGLQFLFEYFSETQRNKGNFPGRFSGRQFSNSRSEMNVSTLELGDSALYLCASSSTPGANTEAFFGQGTRLTVV.

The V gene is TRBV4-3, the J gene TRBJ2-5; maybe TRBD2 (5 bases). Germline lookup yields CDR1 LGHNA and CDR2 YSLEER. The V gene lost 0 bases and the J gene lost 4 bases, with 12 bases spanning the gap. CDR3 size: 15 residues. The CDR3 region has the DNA TGCGCCAGCAGCCAAGATGAGGGTGGTCCAGAGACCCAGTACTTC. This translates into CASSQDEGGPETQYF.

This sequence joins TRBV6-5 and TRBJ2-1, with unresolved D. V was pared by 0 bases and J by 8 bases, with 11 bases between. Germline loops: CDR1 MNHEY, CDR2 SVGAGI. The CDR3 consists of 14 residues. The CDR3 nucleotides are TGTGCCAGCAGTTACTCGCTCCTATTCGATGAGCAGTTCTTC. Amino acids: CASSYSLLFDEQFF.

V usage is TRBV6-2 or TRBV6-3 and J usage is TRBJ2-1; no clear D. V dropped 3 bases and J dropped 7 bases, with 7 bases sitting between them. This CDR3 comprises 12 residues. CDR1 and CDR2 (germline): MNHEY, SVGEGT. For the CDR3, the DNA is TGTGCCAGCAGTTATCGCCTTAATGAGCAGTTCTTC. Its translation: CASSYRLNEQFF.

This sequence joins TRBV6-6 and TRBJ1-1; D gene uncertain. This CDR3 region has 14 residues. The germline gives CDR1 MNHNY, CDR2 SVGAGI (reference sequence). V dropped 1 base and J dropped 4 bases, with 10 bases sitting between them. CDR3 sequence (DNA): TGTGCCAGCAGTTACTGGGATCTGGGCACTGAAGCTTTCTTT. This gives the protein CASSYWDLGTEAFF.

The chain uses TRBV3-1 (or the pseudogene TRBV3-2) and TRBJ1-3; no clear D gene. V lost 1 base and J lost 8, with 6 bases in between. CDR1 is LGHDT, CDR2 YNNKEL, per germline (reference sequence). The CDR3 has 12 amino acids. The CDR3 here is CASSQVRHTIYF. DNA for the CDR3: TGTGCCAGCAGCCAAGTAAGGCACACCATATATTTT.

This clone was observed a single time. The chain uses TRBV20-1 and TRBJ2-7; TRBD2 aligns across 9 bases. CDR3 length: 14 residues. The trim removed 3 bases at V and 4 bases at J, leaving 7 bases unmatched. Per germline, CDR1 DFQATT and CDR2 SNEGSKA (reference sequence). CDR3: CSASDFSGGYEQYF. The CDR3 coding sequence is TGCAGTGCTAGTGATTTTAGCGGGGGTTACGAGCAGTACTTC.

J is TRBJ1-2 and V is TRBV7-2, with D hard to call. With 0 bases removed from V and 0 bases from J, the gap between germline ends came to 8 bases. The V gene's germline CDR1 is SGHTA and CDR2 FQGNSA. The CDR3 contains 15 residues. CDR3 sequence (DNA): TGTGCCAGCAGCTTAGCCGGGTCAGCTAACTATGGCTACACCTTC. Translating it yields CASSLAGSANYGYTF.

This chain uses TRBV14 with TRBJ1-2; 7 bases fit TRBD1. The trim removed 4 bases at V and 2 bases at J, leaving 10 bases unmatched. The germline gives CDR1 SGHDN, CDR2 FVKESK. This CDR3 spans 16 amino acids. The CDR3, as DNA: TGTGCCAGCAGCCTTACAGGGGCAGGGTCAAACTATGGCTACACCTTC. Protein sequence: CASSLTGAGSNYGYTF.

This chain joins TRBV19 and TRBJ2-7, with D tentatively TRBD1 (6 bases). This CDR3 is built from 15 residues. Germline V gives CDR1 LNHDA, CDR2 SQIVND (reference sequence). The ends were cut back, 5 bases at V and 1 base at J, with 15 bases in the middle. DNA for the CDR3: TGTGCCAGTAGTCGGGACATCTCTCGGTCCTACGAGCAGTACTTC. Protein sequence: CASSRDISRSYEQYF.

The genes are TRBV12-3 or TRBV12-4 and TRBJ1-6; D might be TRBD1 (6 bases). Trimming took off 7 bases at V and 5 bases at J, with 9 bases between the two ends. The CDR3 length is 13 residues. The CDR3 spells CASTPGDNSPLHF. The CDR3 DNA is TGTGCCAGCACTCCAGGGGATAATTCACCCCTCCACTTT.

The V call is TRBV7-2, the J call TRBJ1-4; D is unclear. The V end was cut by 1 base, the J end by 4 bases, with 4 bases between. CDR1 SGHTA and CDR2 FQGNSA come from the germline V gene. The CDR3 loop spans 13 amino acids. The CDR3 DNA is TGTGCCAGCAGCTTAGGGATTAATGAAAAACTGTTTTTT. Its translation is CASSLGINEKLFF.

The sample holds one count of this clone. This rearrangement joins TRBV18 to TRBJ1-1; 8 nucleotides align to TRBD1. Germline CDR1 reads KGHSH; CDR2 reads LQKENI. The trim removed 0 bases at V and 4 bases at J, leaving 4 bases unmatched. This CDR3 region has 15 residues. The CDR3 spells CASSPPGQEGTEAFF. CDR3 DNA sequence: TGTGCCAGCTCACCACCGGGACAGGAGGGCACTGAAGCTTTCTTT.